Shown below are 24 T cell receptor beta chains from a single sample sequenced in a study of shared clonotypes between healthy human individuals. Using immunoSEQ multiplex PCR, the repertoire was profiled, and TCRdb retains in-frame clones only, with some absent. The profile shows 2,500,000 or so clones, roughly 92% of them singletons. The source material was naive CD4+ T cells sorted from blood. Subset given: CD45RA+ positively selected. The receptors shown here come from a man aged 18 to 35 in good health.

V gene TRBV9 combines with J gene TRBJ2-7; D might be TRBD1 or TRBD2, each matching 5 bases. The germline gives CDR1 SGDLS, CDR2 YYNGEE. CDR3 size: 15 residues. V was clipped by 0 bases and J by 2 bases, with 12 bases between them. The CDR3 spells CASSVDSRGPYEQYF. CDR3 DNA sequence: TGTGCCAGCAGCGTAGATTCAAGGGGACCCTACGAGCAGTACTTC.

This chain connects TRBV9 to TRBJ2-2, with 9 bases identical to TRBD1. The V gene's germline CDR1 is SGDLS and CDR2 YYNGEE. The CDR3 has 16 residues. Trimming removed 0 bases from V and 7 bases from J; junction bases left unmatched: 7. This CDR3 reads CASSVVGQGLGGELFF. The CDR3 bases are TGTGCCAGCAGCGTAGTGGGACAGGGTCTGGGCGGGGAGCTGTTTTTT.

The J gene is TRBJ1-4, the V gene TRBV5-1; no reliable D call. From germline, CDR1 is SGHRS and CDR2 YFSETQ. V lost 4 bases and J lost 4, with 14 bases in between. There are 15 residues in the CDR3. The CDR3 DNA follows: TGCGCCAGCAGCCGGGTCTCACAGCTTAATGAAAAACTGTTTTTT. Translating it yields CASSRVSQLNEKLFF.

The chain recombines TRBV5-4 with TRBJ2-1; 9 bases line up with TRBD2. Losses at the gene ends were 3 bases for V and 7 bases for J; bases not matched to a gene: 17. In germline, CDR1 is SGHNT, CDR2 YYREEE (reference sequence). The CDR3 runs 18 residues. The CDR3 nucleotides are TGTGCCAGCAGCTCGATTGTTGGTGCGGGGGGGGTAATAAATGAGCAGTTCTTC. This sequence encodes CASSSIVGAGGVINEQFF. Complete variable domain (other parts from reference TRBV5-4 and TRBJ2-1): ETGVTQSPTHLIKTRGQQVTLRCSSQSGHNTVSWYQQALGQGPQFIFQYYREEENGRGNFPPRFSGLQFPNYSSELNVNALELDDSALYLCASSSIVGAGGVINEQFFGPGTRLTVL.

This sequence joins TRBV20-1 and TRBJ1-2, with unresolved D. V was pared by 3 bases and J by 7 bases, with 9 bases between. The germline CDR1 and CDR2 sequences are DFQATT and SNEGSKA (reference sequence). This CDR3 has 11 amino acids. CDR3 DNA: TGCAGTGCTAGCTCTTTTGTTGGCTACACCTTC. Residues: CSASSFVGYTF.

In regard to this clone: The same CDR3 arises from other DNA sequences in this sample as well. The J gene is TRBJ1-5, the V gene TRBV5-1; D not resolved. V was shortened by 0 bases and J by 3 bases, with 10 bases between the two germline ends. The length of the CDR3 is 15 residues. Germline assignment: CDR1 SGHRS and CDR2 YFSETQ. The DNA for the CDR3 is TGCGCCAGCAGCTTGGAGGGAGGGCACAATCAGCCCCAGCATTTT. Residues: CASSLEGGHNQPQHF.

The chain carries TRBV18 and TRBJ2-7, with 11 bases lining up with TRBD2. Germline assignment: CDR1 KGHSH and CDR2 LQKENI. V lost 8 bases to trimming and J lost 7 bases; unmatched junction nucleotides: 10. CDR3 size: 14 residues. This chain's CDR3 is CASALAGDIQEQYF. CDR3 nucleotides: TGTGCCAGCGCACTAGCGGGAGATATTCAGGAGCAGTACTTC. The complete variable domain, with remaining parts taken from reference TRBV18 and TRBJ2-7, reads NAGVMQNPRHLVRRRGQEARLRCSPMKGHSHVYWYRQLPEEGLKFMVYLQKENIIDESGMPKERFSAEFPKEGPSILRIQQVVRGDSAAYFCASALAGDIQEQYFGPGTRLTVT.

In this sample, this clone turned up once. Other DNA sequences of this sample code for an identical CDR3. This chain links TRBV2 with TRBJ2-3, with no clear D. CDR3 length: 10 amino acids. Germline V gene data show CDR1 as SNHLY and CDR2 as FYNNEI. Trimming removed 7 bases at V and 5 bases at J, with 4 bases between. The CDR3 spells CASKGDTQYF. Written as DNA, the CDR3 is TGTGCCAGCAAGGGAGATACGCAGTATTTT.

The chain carries TRBV18 and TRBJ2-5; either TRBD1 or TRBD2 may supply D (5 bases each). Trimming took 5 bases from V and 4 from J, leaving 17 bases between them. This CDR3 is 15 amino acids long. Looked up from germline, CDR1 is KGHSH and CDR2 is LQKENI. The CDR3 region has the DNA TGTGCCAGCTCATTACCGGAGAGGGGTCCAGAGACCCAGTACTTC. This sequence encodes CASSLPERGPETQYF.

The chain carries TRBV28 and TRBJ2-1; D uncertain. Looked up from germline, CDR1 is MDHEN and CDR2 is SYDVKM. Trimming shortened V by 4 bases and J by 13 bases, and 5 bases separated the two germline ends. The CDR3 is 9 amino acids. The CDR3 here is CASSYTQFF. CDR3 in DNA: TGTGCCAGCAGTTACACCCAGTTCTTC. Filled out from reference TRBV28 and TRBJ2-1, the complete variable domain reads DVKVTQSSRYLVKRTGEKVFLECVQDMDHENMFWYRQDPGLGLRLIYFSYDVKMKEKGDIPEGYSVSREKKERFSLILESASTNQTSMYLCASSYTQFFGPGTRLTVL.

The rearrangement links TRBV5-8 to TRBJ2-3, with TRBD1 as a possible D gene (7 bases). The germline V and J ends were trimmed by 3 bases and 3 bases, with 14 bases remaining between them. This CDR3 is built from 15 residues. CDR1 SGHTS and CDR2 YDEGEE come from the germline V gene. The CDR3 DNA sequence: TGTGCCAGCAGCTCGAATCCAGGGGGGACAGATACGCAGTATTTT. It translates to CASSSNPGGTDTQYF.

V is TRBV27 and J is TRBJ2-1; D remains ambiguous. The CDR3 covers 12 residues. CDR1 is MNHEY, CDR2 SMNVEV, per germline (reference sequence). V was cut by 5 bases and J by 7 bases, with 9 bases left in between. In nucleotides, the CDR3 is TGTGCCAGCAGTCCTTCTAGGAATGAGCAGTTCTTC. Encoded protein: CASSPSRNEQFF.

The CDR3 DNA follows: TGTGCCAGCAGCTTCAGGCCTAGCGGGAACTATGAGCAGTTCTTC. Protein product: CASSFRPSGNYEQFF. The V call is TRBV13, the J call TRBJ2-1; TRBD2 matches 9 bases. The V and J ends lost 3 bases and 8 bases, in that order; junction bases with no gene match: 8. Germline V lookup: CDR1 PRHDT, CDR2 FYEKMQ (reference sequence). The CDR3 consists of 15 residues.

The rearrangement joins TRBV7-9 to TRBJ1-2, with D possibly being TRBD1 (6 bases). This CDR3 has 19 amino acids. Per germline, CDR1 SEHNR and CDR2 FQNEAQ (reference sequence). V lost 5 bases, J lost 2 bases, and 27 bases lay in between. The CDR3 loop is CASSTPNTGFGGRNYGYTF. The CDR3 DNA reads TGTGCCAGCAGCACGCCTAATACAGGGTTCGGCGGGCGGAACTATGGCTACACCTTC.

This clone has a handful of counts. The J gene is TRBJ2-1, the V gene TRBV28; D is undetermined. CDR1 is MDHEN, CDR2 SYDVKM, per germline. Trimming took 1 base from V and 9 from J, leaving 4 bases between them. The CDR3 sequence is 11 residues long. Written as DNA, the CDR3 is TGTGCCAGCAGTTTATATAGTGAGCAGTTCTTC. It is translated as CASSLYSEQFF.

The chain couples TRBV11-2 to TRBJ2-3; D is undetermined. The germline V gene has CDR1 SGHAT and CDR2 FQNNGV. V was clipped by 5 bases and J by 3 bases, with 15 bases between them. This CDR3 has 15 residues. CDR3 in amino acids: CASSPLGSFTDTQYF. The DNA for the CDR3 is TGTGCCAGCAGCCCATTGGGTAGCTTTACAGATACGCAGTATTTT.

V is TRBV29-1 and J is TRBJ2-7; 7 bases are a match to TRBD1. Trimming cost V 6 bases and J 5 bases; bases outside gene matches: 7. Germline CDR1 and CDR2: SQVTM and ANQGSEA. The CDR3 length is 12 residues. In DNA form, the CDR3 reads TGCAGCGTGCAGGGGGATTCGGACGAGCAGTACTTC. Translation gives CSVQGDSDEQYF.

Notes on this clone: The same CDR3 can be traced to other DNA sequences in this sample. V gene TRBV6-5 combines with J gene TRBJ2-1, with 10 bases that match TRBD2. The germline CDR1 and CDR2 sequences are MNHEY and SVGAGI. This CDR3 has 15 residues. Trimming at V came to 2 bases and at J to 2 bases, leaving 0 bases not matched to a gene. CDR3 nucleotides: TGTGCCAGCAGTTACCTAGCGGGAGCCTACAATGAGCAGTTCTTC. Protein product: CASSYLAGAYNEQFF.

V usage is TRBV12-5 and J usage is TRBJ1-4; D is unclear. Germline V gene sequence: CDR1 LGHNT, CDR2 FRNRAP. The ends were cut back, 2 bases at V and 0 bases at J, with 16 bases in the middle. This CDR3 contains 18 residues. CDR3 sequence (DNA): TGTGCTAGTGGTTTGTACCTCTGGAGGGTCGCAACTAATGAAAAACTGTTTTTT. This codes for CASGLYLWRVATNEKLFF.

This sequence joins TRBV10-2 and TRBJ1-1, with 8 bases lining up with TRBD1. The V gene's germline CDR1 is WSHSY and CDR2 SAAADI. The length of the CDR3 is 15 residues. The trim removed 4 bases at V and 0 bases at J, leaving 4 bases unmatched. The CDR3 loop reads CASSARTGMNTEAFF. In nucleotides, the CDR3 is TGCGCCAGCAGTGCCCGGACAGGGATGAACACTGAAGCTTTCTTT.

The CDR3 bases are TGTGCCACCAGCACGCGACTAGCGGGGGGCCCAGATACGCAGTATTTT. Amino acids: CATSTRLAGGPDTQYF. The chain is built from TRBV15 and TRBJ2-3; 13 bases fit TRBD2. CDR3 size: 16 residues. The J segment lost 4 bases and the V segment lost 4 bases, leaving 5 bases of the junction unmatched. Germline values: CDR1 LNHNV, CDR2 YYDKDF (reference sequence).

The chain is built from TRBV27 and TRBJ2-3, with TRBD2 as a possible D gene (5 bases). V shed 2 bases and J shed 2 bases, with 14 bases lying between them. Germline loops: CDR1 MNHEY, CDR2 SMNVEV (reference sequence). The CDR3 length is 16 residues. CDR3 DNA sequence: TGTGCCAGCAGTTTAACACCCCCTCTAGCCACAGATACGCAGTATTTT. It translates to CASSLTPPLATDTQYF.

This chain connects TRBV27 to TRBJ2-1, with 16 positions matching TRBD2. CDR1 is MNHEY, CDR2 SMNVEV, per germline (reference sequence). The CDR3 has 14 residues. The ends lost 6 bases at V and 8 bases at J; junction bases unmatched: 1. The DNA for the CDR3 is TGTGCCAGCAGGGGACTAGCGGGGGGGTATGAGCAGTTCTTC. Translated, it gives CASRGLAGGYEQFF.

This clone was seen only once. The identical CDR3 is also encoded by other nucleotide sequences in the sample. V and J are TRBV7-9 and TRBJ2-3, with 8 bases fitting TRBD2. CDR1 is SEHNR and CDR2 is FQNEAQ in the germline V gene (reference sequence). This CDR3 contains 15 residues. V gave up 3 bases and J gave up 3 bases; unmatched junction bases: 5. The CDR3 sequence is CASSFLAGGTDTQYF. The CDR3 nucleotides read TGTGCCAGCAGCTTTCTCGCGGGAGGTACAGATACGCAGTATTTT.